This TCR beta chain was recovered during a study of T cells in Graves' hyperthyroidism and ophthalmopathy. Study results and limitations: Most expanded thyroid clonotypes above 0.001 recurred in blood.

At least ten counts were recorded for this clonotype. What it binds is unknown. Amplification of TCR beta CDR3 regions was performed using RNA transcripts as template. The HTBI primer set was used in a first-round RT-PCR of the TCR CDR3. TCRdb recomputed calls from the multiplex PCR reads with MiXCR, one row per CDR3 protein. This sample has about 600,000 distinct CDR3 sequences, with approximately 14% found just once. Patients having uncontrolled infection, another autoimmune disease, pregnancy or lactation were not included. Each diagnosis was grounded in clinical symptoms, serum thyroxine and TRAb, thyroid ultrasound, and orbital computed tomography. PBMCs were obtained from 10 ml fresh peripheral blood. The CDR3 runs 17 residues. CDR1 and CDR2 from the germline V gene are SGHNT and YYREEE (reference sequence). After removal of 4 bases from V and 0 bases from J, the junction contained 10 bases not matched to a gene.

The receptor was derived from a woman aged 50 to 60 with Graves' ophthalmopathy. Sequencing was carried out using blood. This sequence joins TRBV5-4 and TRBJ2-3; 8 bases align to TRBD2. The CDR3 here is CASSPRSGNPSTDTQYF. As DNA, the CDR3 is TGTGCCAGCAGCCCACGTAGCGGGAACCCCAGCACAGATACGCAGTATTTT. The variable domain in full, completed from reference TRBV5-4 and TRBJ2-3, reads ETGVTQSPTHLIKTRGQQVTLRCSSQSGHNTVSWYQQALGQGPQFIFQYYREEENGRGNFPPRFSGLQFPNYSSELNVNALELDDSALYLCASSPRSGNPSTDTQYFGPGTRLTVL.